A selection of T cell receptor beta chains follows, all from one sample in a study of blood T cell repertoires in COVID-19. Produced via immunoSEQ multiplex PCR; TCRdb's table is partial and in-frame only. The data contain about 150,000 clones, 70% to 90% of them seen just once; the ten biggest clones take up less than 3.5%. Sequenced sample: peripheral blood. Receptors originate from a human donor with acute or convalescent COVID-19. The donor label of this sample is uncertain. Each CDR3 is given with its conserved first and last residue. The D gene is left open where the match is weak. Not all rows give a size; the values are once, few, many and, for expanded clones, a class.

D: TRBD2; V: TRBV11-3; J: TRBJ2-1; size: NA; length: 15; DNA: TGTGCCAGCAGCTCGGGAGGACTAGCGGCCAATGAGCAGTTCTTC; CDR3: CASSSGGLAANEQFF
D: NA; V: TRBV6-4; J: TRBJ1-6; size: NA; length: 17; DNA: TGTGCCAGCAGTCGACTTGGCTGGGGGGGTTTTAATTCACCCCTCCACTTT; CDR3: CASSRLGWGGFNSPLHF
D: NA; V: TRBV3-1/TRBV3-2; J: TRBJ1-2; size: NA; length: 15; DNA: TGTGCCAGCAGCCAAGGGGAGGGGAACAACTATGGCTACACCTTC; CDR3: CASSQGEGNNYGYTF
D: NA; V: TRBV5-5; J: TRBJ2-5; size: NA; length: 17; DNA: TGTGCCAGCAGCCCGAGGTTGGGGACACTCCTATCGGAGACCCAGTACTTC; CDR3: CASSPRLGTLLSETQYF
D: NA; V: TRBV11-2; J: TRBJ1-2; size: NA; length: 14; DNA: TGTGCCAGCAGCTTAGGAACAGGGAACTATGGCTACACCTTC; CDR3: CASSLGTGNYGYTF
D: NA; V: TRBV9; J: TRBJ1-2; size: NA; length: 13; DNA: TGTGCCAGCAGCCCACAGGGAAACTATGGCTACACCTTC; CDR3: CASSPQGNYGYTF
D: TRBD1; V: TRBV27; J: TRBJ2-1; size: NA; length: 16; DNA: TGTGCCAGCAGTACACGGGACAGGCCCTCCTACAATGAGCAGTTCTTC; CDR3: CASSTRDRPSYNEQFF
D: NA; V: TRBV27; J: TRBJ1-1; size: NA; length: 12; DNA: TGTGCCAGCAGTTCAGAGAACACTGAAGCTTTCTTT; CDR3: CASSSENTEAFF
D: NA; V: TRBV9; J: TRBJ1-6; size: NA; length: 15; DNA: TGTGCCAGCAGCCCAAAAGAGGGCGCGGGGTCACCCCTCCACTTT; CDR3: CASSPKEGAGSPLHF
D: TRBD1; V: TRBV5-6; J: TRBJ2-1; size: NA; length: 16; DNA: TGTGCCAGCAGCTTGGAAGGCAGGGGGCTTTGGAATGAGCAGTTCTTC; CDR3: CASSLEGRGLWNEQFF
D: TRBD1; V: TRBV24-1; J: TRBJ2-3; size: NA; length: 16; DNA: TGTGCCACCAGTGACCCTGACAGGGGGCCCTCAGATACGCAGTATTTT; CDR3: CATSDPDRGPSDTQYF
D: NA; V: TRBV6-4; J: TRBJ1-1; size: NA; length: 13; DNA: TGTGCCAGCAGGGAGGGGGGGGCCACTGAAGCTTTCTTT; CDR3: CASREGGATEAFF
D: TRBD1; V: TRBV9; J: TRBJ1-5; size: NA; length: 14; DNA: TGTGCCAGCAGCCCGGGACAGGGTTTTCAGCCCCAGCATTTT; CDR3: CASSPGQGFQPQHF
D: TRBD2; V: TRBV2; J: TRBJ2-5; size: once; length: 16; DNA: TGTGCCAGCACGAGAGGGACTAGCGGACAAGGACAGACCCAGTACTTC; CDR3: CASTRGTSGQGQTQYF
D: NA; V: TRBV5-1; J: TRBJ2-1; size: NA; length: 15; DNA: TGCGCCAGCAGCTTGGAATCCGGGATCTTCTATGAGCAGTTCTTC; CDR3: CASSLESGIFYEQFF
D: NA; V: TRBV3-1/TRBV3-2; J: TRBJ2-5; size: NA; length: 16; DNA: TGTGCCAGCAGCCATACAACGGGGATAGGGCAAGAGACCCAGTACTTC; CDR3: CASSHTTGIGQETQYF
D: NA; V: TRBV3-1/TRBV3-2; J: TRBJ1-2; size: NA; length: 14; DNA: TGTGCCAGCAGCCCGCAGGCAGGGTCCTATGGCTACACCTTC; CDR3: CASSPQAGSYGYTF
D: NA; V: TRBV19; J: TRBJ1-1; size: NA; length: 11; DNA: TGTGCCAGTAACTCGAACACTGAAGCTTTCTTT; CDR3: CASNSNTEAFF
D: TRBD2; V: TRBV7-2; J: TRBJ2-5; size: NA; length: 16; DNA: TGTGCCAGCAGCTGGCGGGCTAGCGGGAGGGGGGAGACCCAGTACTTC; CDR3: CASSWRASGRGETQYF
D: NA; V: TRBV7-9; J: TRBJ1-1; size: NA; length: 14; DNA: TGTGCCAGCAGCTTAGGGGTTGAGGACACTGAAGCTTTCTTT; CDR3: CASSLGVEDTEAFF
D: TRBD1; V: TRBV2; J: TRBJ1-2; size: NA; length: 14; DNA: TGTGCCAGCGGCGCTCCTGAGGGACAGACACCCTACACCTTC; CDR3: CASGAPEGQTPYTF
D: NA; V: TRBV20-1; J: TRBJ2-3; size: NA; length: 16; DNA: TGCAGTGCTAGTAACAGGGGGGGAACTCTCACAGATACGCAGTATTTT; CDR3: CSASNRGGTLTDTQYF
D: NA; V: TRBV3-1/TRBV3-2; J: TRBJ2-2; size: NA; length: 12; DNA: TGTGCCAGCAGCCAAGACAGTCGGGAGCTGTTTTTT; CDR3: CASSQDSRELFF
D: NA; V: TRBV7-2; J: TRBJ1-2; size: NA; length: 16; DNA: TGTGCCAGCAGCTTAGGGGGCACCAGGGAAACGCGCGGCTACACCTTC; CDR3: CASSLGGTRETRGYTF
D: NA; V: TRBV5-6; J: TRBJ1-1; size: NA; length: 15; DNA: TGTGCCAGCAGCTTGGTTTTGGCAGGGTACACTGAAGCTTTCTTT; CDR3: CASSLVLAGYTEAFF
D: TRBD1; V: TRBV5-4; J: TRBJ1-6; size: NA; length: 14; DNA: TGTGCCAGCAGCTCTTGGACAGGGCACGCACCCCTCCACTTT; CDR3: CASSSWTGHAPLHF
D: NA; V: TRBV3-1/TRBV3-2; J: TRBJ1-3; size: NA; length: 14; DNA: TGTGCCAGCAGCCAGGACATCTCTGGAAACACCATATATTTT; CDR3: CASSQDISGNTIYF